This T cell receptor (beta chain) was retrieved from a study of T-cell reconstitution after alpha-beta-depleted transplantation in children (dated by TCRdb to the mid-2010s). Notes on the research overall: Using TCR repertoire profiling, the study quantitatively followed how T-cell immune reconstitution unfolded in children after TCRalphabeta/CD19-depleted allogeneic hematopoietic cell transplantation. Findings and caveats that apply to the study as a whole: The apparently early recovery of alphabetaT-cell counts about two months after transplant reportedly depended on only several hundred rapidly expanded clones that came from non-depleted graft cells. In some patients, the high TCRbeta diversity seen at day 60 was put down to recipient T cells and intrathymic progenitors that had survived conditioning. Hyperexpanded clone frequencies declined over subsequent months; after one year, T-cell counts and TCRbeta diversity were mostly attributed to newly produced T cells.

Per the germline V gene (reference sequence), SEHNR is the CDR1 and FQNEAQ is the CDR2. V is pruned by 1 base and J by 6 bases, leaving 5 bases of the junction without a gene match. The CDR3 numbers 14 residues from cysteine through phenylalanine. The kept DNA is CDR3 alone, 42 bases in frame from the first base. The treatment or condition label for this specimen denotes: allogeneic hematopoietic cell transplantation with graft depleted of TCRalphabeta T cells and CD19 B cells. TCRalphabeta/CD19-depleted allogeneic hematopoietic cell grafts were given to the transplant recipients, all of whom were children. This clonotype has a handful of counts. Its antigen specificity is not known. Base-call qualities are not available, and no considerably larger clone is one nucleotide away. Library generation was performed with PCR. The run used an Illumina HiSeq 2500. To normalize quantification of the TCRbeta repertoire, the TCR libraries were built with molecular barcoding that relied on unique molecular identifiers. TCRdb reprocessing: public reads trimmed at Q25 with fastp, clones called with MiXCR, in-frame beta chains kept. Rows are combined by CDR3 protein, so each entry shows the most common genes and DNA. The sample table holds about 440,000 distinct CDR3 sequences, of which 43% were seen once. Around a quarter of the sample comes from the top ten.

This receptor was taken from a girl aged 2-10 years with aplastic anemia, due to receive a stem cell transplant. Sequencing used PBMCs, obtained before TCRalphabeta/CD19-depleted stem cell transplant. This sequence uses TRBV7-9 and TRBJ2-7, with TRBD1 identical over 8 junction bases. CDR3 loop: CASSLGQGQAEQYF. The nucleotide sequence is TGTGCCAGCAGCTTAGGACAGGGACAGGCCGAGCAGTACTTC.